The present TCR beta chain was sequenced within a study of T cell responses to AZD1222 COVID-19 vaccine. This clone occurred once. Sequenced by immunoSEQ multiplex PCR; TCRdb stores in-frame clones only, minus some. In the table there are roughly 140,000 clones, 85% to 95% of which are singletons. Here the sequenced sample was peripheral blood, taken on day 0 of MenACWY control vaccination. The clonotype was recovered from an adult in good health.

Here the CDR3 DNA reads TGCGCCAGCAGCGTTCAGGGGGCATGGGAGACCCAGTACTTC. Translating it yields CASSVQGAWETQYF. The chain carries TRBV5-1 and TRBJ2-5, with TRBD1 matching over 8 bases. J was trimmed by 5 bases and V by 4 bases; bases with no gene match: 7. Germline values: CDR1 SGHRS, CDR2 YFSETQ. CDR3 length equals 14 residues.